This TCR beta chain emerged from a study of CD8+ T cells in alopecia areata. A sort of pooled cutaneous lymph node cells used CD4, CD8alpha, NKG2D, NKG2ACE and other stains. cDNA reverse transcribed from extracted RNA served as the sequencing template. Sequencing used immunoSEQ multiplex PCR; TCRdb keeps in-frame clones, though not all of them. The profile covers 200,000 to 300,000 clones, none occurring a single time. Turning to this clone: Mouse gene names apply. The read is 3 residues too short to cover the CDR3 end, so that end is filled in from the germline J gene.

Deletions cut 7 bases from V and 0 bases from J, with 5 bases between. CDR1 and CDR2 from the germline V gene are FNHDT and SITEND (reference sequence). The CDR3 totals 13 residues. The clonotype originates from a C3H/HeJ mouse with alopecia areata. The MHC haplotype of this mouse line is H2-k. Sequences were obtained from CD4+ T cells sorted from a lymph node. This chain uses TRBV19 with TRBJ1-6; D gene ambiguous. TRBJ1-6 is an open reading frame whose function is uncertain. CDR3 DNA (partial): TGTGCCAGCCAGAATTCCTATAATTCGCCC. This codes for CASQNSYNSP. In full, the CDR3 is CASQNSYNSPLYF.